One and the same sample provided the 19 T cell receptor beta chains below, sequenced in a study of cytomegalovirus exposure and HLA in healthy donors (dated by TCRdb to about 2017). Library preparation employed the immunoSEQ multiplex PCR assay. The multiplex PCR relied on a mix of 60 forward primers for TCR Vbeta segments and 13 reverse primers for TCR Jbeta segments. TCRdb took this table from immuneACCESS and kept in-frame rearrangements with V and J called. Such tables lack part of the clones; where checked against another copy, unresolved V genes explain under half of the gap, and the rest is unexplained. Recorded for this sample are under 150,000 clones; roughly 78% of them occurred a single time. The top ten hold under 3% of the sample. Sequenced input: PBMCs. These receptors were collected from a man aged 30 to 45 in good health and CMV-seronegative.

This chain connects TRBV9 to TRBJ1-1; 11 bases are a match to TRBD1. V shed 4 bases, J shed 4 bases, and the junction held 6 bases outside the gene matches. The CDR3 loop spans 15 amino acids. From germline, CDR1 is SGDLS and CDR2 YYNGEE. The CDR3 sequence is CASSTGTGGFTEAFF. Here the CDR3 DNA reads TGTGCCAGCAGCACCGGGACAGGGGGTTTCACTGAAGCTTTCTTT.

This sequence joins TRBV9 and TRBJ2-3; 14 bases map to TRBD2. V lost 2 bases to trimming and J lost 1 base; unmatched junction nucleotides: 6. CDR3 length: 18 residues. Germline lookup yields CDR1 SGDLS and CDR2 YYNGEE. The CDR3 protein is CASSVGTSGRIGTDTQYF. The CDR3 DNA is TGTGCCAGCAGCGTTGGGACTAGCGGGAGAATCGGCACAGATACGCAGTATTTT.

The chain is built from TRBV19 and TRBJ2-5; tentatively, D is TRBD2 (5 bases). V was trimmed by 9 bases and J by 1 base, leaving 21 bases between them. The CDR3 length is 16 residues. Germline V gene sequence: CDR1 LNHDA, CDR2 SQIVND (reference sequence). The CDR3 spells CARRAPGLPLQETQYF. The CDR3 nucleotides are TGTGCCAGGAGGGCACCCGGCCTGCCGCTCCAAGAGACCCAGTACTTC.

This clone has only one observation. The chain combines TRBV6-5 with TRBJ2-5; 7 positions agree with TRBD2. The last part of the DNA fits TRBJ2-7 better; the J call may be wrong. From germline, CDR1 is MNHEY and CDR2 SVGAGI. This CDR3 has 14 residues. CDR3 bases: TGTGCCAGCAACCCCCGTGCGGGAGTGAACGAGCAGTACTTC. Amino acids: CASNPRAGVNEQYF.

CDR3 region: CASSRGEGQETQYF. Written as DNA, the CDR3 is TGCGCCAGCAGCCGGGGGGAGGGCCAAGAGACCCAGTACTTC. The chain has TRBV4-1 and TRBJ2-5; 7 nucleotides align to TRBD2. There are 14 residues in the CDR3. Trimming removed 4 bases from V and 1 base from J; junction bases left unmatched: 3. Germline-derived CDR1 and CDR2 are MGHRA and YSYEKL.

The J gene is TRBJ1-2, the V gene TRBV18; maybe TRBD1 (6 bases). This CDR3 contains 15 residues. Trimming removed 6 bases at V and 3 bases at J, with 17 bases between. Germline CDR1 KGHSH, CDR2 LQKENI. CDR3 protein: CASSRLGGQDYGYTF. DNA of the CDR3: TGTGCCAGCTCCCGTCTGGGGGGGCAGGACTATGGCTACACCTTC. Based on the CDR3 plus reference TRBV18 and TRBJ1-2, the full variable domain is NAGVMQNPRHLVRRRGQEARLRCSPMKGHSHVYWYRQLPEEGLKFMVYLQKENIIDESGMPKERFSAEFPKEGPSILRIQQVVRGDSAAYFCASSRLGGQDYGYTFGSGTRLTVV.

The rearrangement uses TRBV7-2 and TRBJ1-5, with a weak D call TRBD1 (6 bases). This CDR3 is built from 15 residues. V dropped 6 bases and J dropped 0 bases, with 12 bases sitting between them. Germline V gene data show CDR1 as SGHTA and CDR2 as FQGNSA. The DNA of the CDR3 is TGTGCCAGCAGTCTCAGGGGTGATAGCAATCAGCCCCAGCATTTT. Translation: CASSLRGDSNQPQHF.

This CDR3 reads CASSQGFGGTEAFF. The CDR3 DNA reads TGCGCCAGCAGCCAAGGTTTCGGGGGTACTGAAGCTTTCTTT. The chain has TRBV4-3 and TRBJ1-1, with D maybe TRBD1 (5 bases). The CDR3 totals 14 residues. Trimming took 1 base from V and 5 from J, leaving 11 bases between them. CDR1 and CDR2 (germline): LGHNA, YSLEER.

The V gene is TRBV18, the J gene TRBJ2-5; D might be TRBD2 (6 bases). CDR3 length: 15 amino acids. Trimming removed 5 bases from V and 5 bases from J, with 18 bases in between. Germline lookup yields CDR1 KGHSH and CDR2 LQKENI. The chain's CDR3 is CASSGREQSSETQYF. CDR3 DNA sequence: TGTGCCAGCTCAGGACGGGAGCAGTCGTCGGAGACCCAGTACTTC.

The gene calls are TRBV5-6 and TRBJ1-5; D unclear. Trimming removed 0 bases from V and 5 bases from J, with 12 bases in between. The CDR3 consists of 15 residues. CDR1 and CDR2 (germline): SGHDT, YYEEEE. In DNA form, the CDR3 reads TGTGCCAGCAGCTTGGCCATGTATCCAGATCAGCCCCAGCATTTT. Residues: CASSLAMYPDQPQHF.

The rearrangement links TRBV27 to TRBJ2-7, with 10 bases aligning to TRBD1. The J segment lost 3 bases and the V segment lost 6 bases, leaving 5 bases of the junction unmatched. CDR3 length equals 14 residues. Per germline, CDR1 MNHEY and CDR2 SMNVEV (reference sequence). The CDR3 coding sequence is TGTGCCAGCAGCCACGGGACAGGGGTCTACGAGCAGTACTTC. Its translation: CASSHGTGVYEQYF.

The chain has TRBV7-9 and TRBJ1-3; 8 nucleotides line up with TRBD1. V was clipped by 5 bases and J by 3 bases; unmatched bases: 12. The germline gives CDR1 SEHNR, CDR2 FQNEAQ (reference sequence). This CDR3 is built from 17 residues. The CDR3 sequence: CASSKTGQGVVGNTIYF. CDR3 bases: TGTGCCAGCAGCAAGACTGGACAGGGAGTAGTTGGAAACACCATATATTTT.

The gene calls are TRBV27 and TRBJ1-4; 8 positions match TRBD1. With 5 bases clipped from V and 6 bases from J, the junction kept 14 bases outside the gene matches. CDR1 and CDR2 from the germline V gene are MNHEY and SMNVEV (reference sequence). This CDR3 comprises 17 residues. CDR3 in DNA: TGTGCCAGCAGTATGGACAGGGCTCCGGATAAAGATGAAAAACTGTTTTTT. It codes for CASSMDRAPDKDEKLFF.

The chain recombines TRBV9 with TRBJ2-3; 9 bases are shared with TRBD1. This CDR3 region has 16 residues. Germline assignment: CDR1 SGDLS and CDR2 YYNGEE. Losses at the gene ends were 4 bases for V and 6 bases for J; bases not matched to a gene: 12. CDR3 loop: CASSLKADRGRDTQYF. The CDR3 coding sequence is TGTGCCAGCAGCCTAAAGGCGGACAGGGGCAGGGATACGCAGTATTTT. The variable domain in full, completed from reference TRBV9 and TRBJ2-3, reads DSGVTQTPKHLITATGQRVTLRCSPRSGDLSVYWYQQSLDQGLQFLIQYYNGEERAKGNILERFSAQQFPDLHSELNLSSLELGDSALYFCASSLKADRGRDTQYFGPGTRLTVL.

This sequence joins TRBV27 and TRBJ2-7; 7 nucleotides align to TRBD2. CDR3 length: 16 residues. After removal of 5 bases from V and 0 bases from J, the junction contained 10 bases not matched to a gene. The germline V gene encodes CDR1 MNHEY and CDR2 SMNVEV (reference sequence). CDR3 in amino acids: CASSHASGRSSYEQYF. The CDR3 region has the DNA TGTGCCAGCAGTCACGCTAGCGGTCGGTCCTCCTACGAGCAGTACTTC.

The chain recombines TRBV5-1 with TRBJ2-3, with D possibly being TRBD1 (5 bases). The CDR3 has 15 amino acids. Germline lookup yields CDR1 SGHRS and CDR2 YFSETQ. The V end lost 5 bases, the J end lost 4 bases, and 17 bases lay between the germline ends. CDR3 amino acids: CASSWGETPPDTQYF. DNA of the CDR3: TGCGCCAGCAGTTGGGGCGAGACGCCTCCAGATACGCAGTATTTT.

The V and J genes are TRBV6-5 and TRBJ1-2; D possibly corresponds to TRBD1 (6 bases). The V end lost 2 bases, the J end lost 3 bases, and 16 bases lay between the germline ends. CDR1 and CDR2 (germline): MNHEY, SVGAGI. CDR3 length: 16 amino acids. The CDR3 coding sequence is TGTGCCAGCAGTTACCTAGGACAGATATCGGACTATGGCTACACCTTC. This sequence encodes CASSYLGQISDYGYTF.

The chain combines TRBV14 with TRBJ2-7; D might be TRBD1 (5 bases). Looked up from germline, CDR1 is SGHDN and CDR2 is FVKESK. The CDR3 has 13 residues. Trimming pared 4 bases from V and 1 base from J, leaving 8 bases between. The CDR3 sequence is CASSRQPSYEQYF. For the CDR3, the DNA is TGTGCCAGCAGCCGACAGCCATCCTACGAGCAGTACTTC.

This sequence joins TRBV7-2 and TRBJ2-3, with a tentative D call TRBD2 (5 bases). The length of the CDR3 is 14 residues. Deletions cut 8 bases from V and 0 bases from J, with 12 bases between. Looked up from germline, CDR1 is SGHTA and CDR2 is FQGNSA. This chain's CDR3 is CASQRLTSTDTQYF. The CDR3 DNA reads TGTGCCAGCCAGCGGTTAACTAGCACAGATACGCAGTATTTT.